The rows below give T cell receptor beta chains drawn from one sample of a study of early T cells in non-severe SARS-CoV-2 infection. Via MiXCR, TCRdb re-called the 5' RACE reads, giving one row per CDR3 protein. The sample contains tens of thousands of distinct CDR3 sequences, more than 3.5% of which appear only once. The sequenced material came from whole blood. The receptors were sampled from an adult who was a healthcare worker with PCR-confirmed SARS-CoV-2 infection or an uninfected control (not recorded which). Both conserved end residues are part of each CDR3. D genes are given only for firm matches. Clone size is shown for a subset of rows, as once, few, many or a class of expanded clone.

J gene	D gene	V gene	clone size	CDR3 protein	CDR3 DNA
TRBJ2-7	-	TRBV29-1	many	CSVEGNTGEQYF	TGCAGCGTTGAAGGCAATACTGGTGAGCAGTACTTC
TRBJ2-1	TRBD1	TRBV20-1	few	CSALGQGGNEQFF	TGCAGTGCCCTGGGACAGGGGGGCAATGAGCAGTTCTTC
TRBJ1-1	TRBD1	TRBV5-6	many	CASSLVVTGKGTEAFF	TGTGCCAGCAGCTTGGTTGTGACAGGGAAGGGCACTGAAGCTTTCTTT
TRBJ2-7	-	TRBV7-9	-	CASSTHRYDGYEQYF	TGTGCCAGCAGCACTCACAGGTACGACGGCTACGAGCAGTACTTC
TRBJ2-7	TRBD2	TRBV28	-	CATITSGGDEQYF	TGTGCCACCATCACTAGCGGGGGCGACGAGCAGTACTTC
TRBJ1-5	-	TRBV28	few	CASTSSGGNQPQHF	TGTGCCAGCACGTCCTCCGGGGGTAATCAGCCCCAGCATTTT
TRBJ2-5	-	TRBV20-1	many	CSATDRFRGETQYF	TGCAGTGCAACCGACAGGTTTCGCGGGGAGACCCAGTACTTC
TRBJ1-2	-	TRBV20-1	many	CSATLYGYTF	TGCAGTGCTACTCTTTATGGCTACACCTTC
TRBJ2-1	-	TRBV5-4	many	CASSLSRAQNNEQFF	TGTGCCAGCAGCTTATCTAGGGCCCAAAACAATGAGCAGTTCTTC
TRBJ2-3	-	TRBV7-9	many	CASSLDALPGYF	TGTGCCAGCAGCTTAGACGCCCTACCTGGGTATTTT
TRBJ2-1	-	TRBV27	few	CASSRNGDHNEQFF	TGTGCCAGCAGCAGAAATGGAGATCACAATGAGCAGTTCTTC
TRBJ2-3	TRBD2	TRBV4-2	many	CASSAAAGGTDTQYF	TGTGCCAGCAGCGCAGCGGCGGGGGGCACAGATACGCAGTATTTT
TRBJ2-3	-	TRBV6-6	few	CASQVKDTQYF	TGTGCCAGCCAAGTGAAAGATACGCAGTATTTT
TRBJ2-3	TRBD2	TRBV7-9	many	CASSFVLAVTDTQYF	TGTGCCAGCAGCTTTGTACTAGCGGTTACAGATACGCAGTATTTT
TRBJ2-3	TRBD2	TRBV7-9	many	CASRRPGLAGGLDTQYF	TGTGCCAGCAGACGCCCGGGACTAGCGGGAGGATTAGATACGCAGTATTTT
TRBJ2-1	TRBD1	TRBV7-2	many	CASSLLQGANEQFF	TGTGCCAGCAGCTTGTTACAGGGGGCGAATGAGCAGTTCTTC
TRBJ2-7	-	TRBV9	many	CASSPRRGAYEQYF	TGTGCCAGCAGCCCCCGGAGGGGTGCCTACGAGCAGTACTTC
TRBJ2-3	-	TRBV5-4	many	CASSSGLTSTDTQYF	TGTGCCAGCAGCTCCGGACTGACTAGCACAGATACGCAGTATTTT
TRBJ2-5	TRBD2	TRBV27	many	CASSPTSGRKTQYF	TGTGCCAGCAGTCCCACTAGCGGGAGAAAGACCCAGTACTTC
TRBJ1-6	-	TRBV5-5	many	CASSLEGSEAINSPLHF	TGTGCCAGCAGCTTGGAGGGTTCCGAGGCGATTAATTCACCCCTCCACTTT
TRBJ1-1	-	TRBV24-1	many	CATSERGRNTEAFF	TGTGCCACCAGTGAGAGGGGGAGGAACACTGAAGCTTTCTTT
TRBJ2-1	-	TRBV6-5	many	CASSYMDQNNEQFF	TGTGCCAGCAGTTACATGGACCAGAACAATGAGCAGTTCTTC
TRBJ2-2	-	TRBV28	many	CASSLVGPGELFF	TGTGCCAGCAGTTTAGTTGGCCCCGGGGAGCTGTTTTTT
TRBJ2-5	-	TRBV19	few	CASSPLRGRGETQYF	TGTGCCAGTAGTCCCCTGCGAGGGCGTGGAGAGACCCAGTACTTC
TRBJ1-4	-	TRBV20-1	many	CSARGSNEKLFF	TGCAGTGCTAGAGGGTCAAATGAAAAACTGTTTTTT
TRBJ2-1	-	TRBV28	-	CASSLFSSYNEQFF	TGTGCCAGCAGTTTATTTAGCTCCTACAATGAGCAGTTCTTC
TRBJ2-2	TRBD2	TRBV4-3	many	CASSHRPGLAGMELFF	TGCGCCAGCAGCCACCGTCCGGGACTAGCGGGAATGGAGCTGTTTTTT
TRBJ1-1	-	TRBV5-1	few	CASSLDDVGGAEAFF	TGCGCCAGCAGCTTGGACGATGTGGGGGGAGCTGAAGCTTTCTTT
TRBJ2-1	-	TRBV7-2	many	CASRQSGFLAASLDEQFF	TGTGCCAGCAGACAGAGTGGCTTCTTGGCAGCCTCCTTAGATGAGCAGTTCTTC
TRBJ1-1	-	TRBV6-6	many	CATRSGNTEAFF	TGTGCCACTAGGAGCGGGAACACTGAAGCTTTCTTT
TRBJ2-7	-	TRBV20-1	many	CSADSAALYEQYF	TGCAGTGCCGACAGTGCCGCGCTCTACGAGCAGTACTTC
TRBJ2-7	-	TRBV2	many	CASSEHYLSAYEQYF	TGTGCCAGCAGTGAACACTACCTTTCCGCCTACGAGCAGTACTTC
TRBJ2-3	-	TRBV7-3	many	CASSLLDTDTQYF	TGTGCCAGCAGCTTATTAGACACAGATACGCAGTATTTT
TRBJ2-5	-	TRBV10-2	many	CASSTAPETQYF	TGCGCCAGCTCAACTGCCCCGGAGACCCAGTACTTC
TRBJ2-1	-	TRBV7-2	few	CASSFGRGGSYNEQFF	TGTGCCAGCAGCTTTGGGAGGGGGGGCTCCTACAATGAGCAGTTCTTC
TRBJ1-1	TRBD1	TRBV30	many	CAWVKGARGMGEAFF	TGTGCCTGGGTTAAGGGGGCCAGGGGAATGGGTGAAGCTTTCTTT
TRBJ2-7	TRBD1	TRBV13	many	CASSFRTGGSSASYEQYF	TGTGCCAGCAGCTTCCGGACAGGGGGTTCCTCTGCCTCCTACGAGCAGTACTTC
TRBJ2-1	TRBD1	TRBV11-2	many	CASSVVRTGAYNEQFF	TGTGCCAGCAGCGTTGTTCGGACAGGGGCCTACAATGAGCAGTTCTTC
TRBJ2-1	TRBD2	TRBV18	many	CASSPPGGYNEQFF	TGTGCCAGCTCACCTCCCGGGGGGTACAATGAGCAGTTCTTC
TRBJ1-5	-	TRBV7-2	many	CASTLGTGKNQPQHF	TGTGCCAGCACCTTAGGAACGGGGAAGAATCAGCCCCAGCATTTT
TRBJ1-2	-	TRBV7-9	many	CASSSDVAYGYTF	TGTGCCAGCAGCTCGGACGTAGCCTATGGCTACACCTTC
TRBJ1-1	-	TRBV11-3	many	CASSLASYTEAFF	TGTGCCAGCAGCTTAGCTTCATACACTGAAGCTTTCTTT
TRBJ1-2	TRBD1	TRBV2	-	CASSADRVNYGYTF	TGTGCCAGCAGCGCCGACAGGGTTAACTATGGCTACACCTTC
TRBJ2-1	-	TRBV20-1	medium-sized	CSVPDWFNEQFF	TGCAGTGTTCCGGACTGGTTCAATGAGCAGTTCTTC
TRBJ1-6	-	TRBV5-1	-	CASSLYQGSPLHF	TGCGCCAGCAGCTTGTATCAGGGATCACCCCTCCACTTT
TRBJ1-4	-	TRBV13	many	CASSSGVGTRINEKLFF	TGTGCCAGCAGCTCTGGAGTCGGAACTCGCATTAATGAAAAACTGTTTTTT
TRBJ1-3	-	TRBV11-2	many	CASSAPGTWGTIYF	TGTGCCAGCAGCGCACCCGGGACCTGGGGCACCATATATTTT
TRBJ2-5	-	TRBV2	many	CASSEGETQYF	TGTGCCAGCAGTGAAGGAGAGACCCAGTACTTC
TRBJ2-1	TRBD2	TRBV10-1	-	CASRRLAGDNEQFF	TGCGCCAGCAGGAGACTAGCGGGAGACAATGAGCAGTTCTTC
TRBJ1-1	TRBD1	TRBV29-1	many	CSVEDLGQGNRAFF	TGCAGCGTTGAAGATCTCGGACAGGGTAATCGGGCTTTCTTT